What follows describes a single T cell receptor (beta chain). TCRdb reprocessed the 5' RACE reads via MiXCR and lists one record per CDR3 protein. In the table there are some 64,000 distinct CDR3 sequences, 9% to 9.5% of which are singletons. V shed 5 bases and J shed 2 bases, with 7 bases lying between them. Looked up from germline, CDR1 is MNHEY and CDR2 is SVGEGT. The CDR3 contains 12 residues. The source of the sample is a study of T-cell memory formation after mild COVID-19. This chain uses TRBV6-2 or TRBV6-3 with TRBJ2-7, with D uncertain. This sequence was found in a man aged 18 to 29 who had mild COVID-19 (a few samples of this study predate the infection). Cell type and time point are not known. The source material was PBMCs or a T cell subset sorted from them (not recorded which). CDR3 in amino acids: CASSGDTYEQYV. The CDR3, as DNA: TGTGCCAGCAGTGGGGATACCTACGAGCAGTACGTC.